Presented here are 30 T cell receptor beta chains from one specimen sequenced in a study of OX40 agonist ivuxolimab in advanced cancers. This table comes from immunoSEQ multiplex PCR, and its TCRdb copy is limited to in-frame clones, with some not included. The repertoire holds 50,000 to 75,000 clones, with 70% to 90% as singletons. Sequenced here: CD4+ or CD8+ T cells sorted from blood, sampled in a trial of the OX40 agonist ivuxolimab. Receptors were obtained from an adult with an advanced solid tumor such as melanoma, head and neck, liver or kidney cancer.

The table lists this clone with a count of one. The chain carries TRBV6-1 and TRBJ2-7; D is possibly TRBD1 (5 bases). Germline V CDR1 and CDR2: MNHNS, SASEGT. Trimming stripped 8 bases from V and 5 bases from J, with 22 bases between. The CDR3 covers 15 residues. The CDR3 bases are TGTGCCAGCGTTTTGCGACAGTCTCCGTCCGACGAGCAGTACTTC. The encoded protein is CASVLRQSPSDEQYF.

This rearrangement joins TRBV6-1 to TRBJ2-2; a possible D gene is TRBD1 (6 bases). The CDR3 covers 13 residues. Per germline, CDR1 MNHNS and CDR2 SASEGT. Trimming took off 3 bases at V and 8 bases at J, with 10 bases between the two ends. This chain's CDR3 is CASSDIRGGELFF. The CDR3 bases are TGTGCCAGCAGTGATATTAGGGGGGGGGAGCTGTTTTTT.

This sequence joins TRBV9 and TRBJ2-1, with 9 positions matching TRBD2. Germline loops: CDR1 SGDLS, CDR2 YYNGEE. V lost 4 bases to trimming and J lost 4 bases; unmatched junction nucleotides: 9. The CDR3 has 16 amino acids. CDR3: CASSRTTSGFYNEQFF. The DNA of the CDR3 is TGTGCCAGCAGCAGGACGACTAGCGGCTTTTACAATGAGCAGTTCTTC.

The gene calls are TRBV10-2 and TRBJ1-2, with D possibly TRBD1 on 5 matching bases. V lost 5 bases, J lost 5 bases, and 18 bases lay in between. Germline assignment: CDR1 WSHSY and CDR2 SAAADI. This CDR3 contains 15 residues. The CDR3 protein is CASSLSWDGFYGYTF. CDR3 DNA: TGCGCCAGCAGTTTAAGCTGGGACGGATTTTATGGCTACACCTTC.

The V call is TRBV2, the J call TRBJ1-5; tentatively, D is TRBD1 (5 bases). The CDR3 is made up of 14 amino acids. The germline V and J ends were trimmed by 4 bases and 4 bases, with 11 bases remaining between them. CDR1 is SNHLY and CDR2 is FYNNEI in the germline V gene. The CDR3 loop is CASSGDGRNQPQHF. As DNA, the CDR3 is TGTGCCAGCAGTGGGGACGGTAGAAATCAGCCCCAGCATTTT.

V gene TRBV29-1 combines with J gene TRBJ2-1; 7 bases are shared with TRBD2. J lost 4 bases, V lost 8 bases, and 14 bases had no gene match. Germline assignment: CDR1 SQVTM and CDR2 ANQGSEA. The CDR3 has 15 residues. The CDR3 region is CSPPVLAATYNEQFF. The CDR3 DNA reads TGCAGCCCCCCGGTCCTAGCGGCAACATACAATGAGCAGTTCTTC.

The chain carries TRBV5-1 and TRBJ2-7, with D possibly TRBD2 on 6 matching bases. This CDR3 is 15 amino acids long. Germline V gene sequence: CDR1 SGHRS, CDR2 YFSETQ. With 0 bases removed from V and 2 bases from J, the gap between germline ends came to 12 bases. CDR3: CASSLGSGSTYEQYF. CDR3 coding DNA: TGCGCCAGCAGCTTGGGTAGCGGATCAACCTACGAGCAGTACTTC.

V is TRBV29-1 and J is TRBJ2-3; a possible D gene is TRBD1 (6 bases). Germline V gives CDR1 SQVTM, CDR2 ANQGSEA. The germline V and J ends were trimmed by 4 bases and 0 bases, with 17 bases remaining between them. This CDR3 has 16 amino acids. The CDR3 DNA reads as TGCAGCGTTGGGGGGAAGGGACACCTAAGCACAGATACGCAGTATTTT. Its protein is CSVGGKGHLSTDTQYF.

The chain couples TRBV11-1 to TRBJ1-1; 7 bases fit TRBD1. Germline lookup yields CDR1 SGHAT and CDR2 FQDESV (reference sequence). This CDR3 has 13 amino acids. Losses at the gene ends were 2 bases for V and 3 bases for J; bases not matched to a gene: 0. CDR3 protein: CASSLQGDTEAFF. DNA for the CDR3: TGTGCCAGCAGCTTACAGGGGGACACTGAAGCTTTCTTT.

The J gene is TRBJ1-2, the V gene TRBV6-1; D is unresolved. CDR1 is MNHNS, CDR2 SASEGT, per germline. The CDR3 covers 12 residues. The V end lost 4 bases, the J end lost 5 bases, and 8 bases lay between the germline ends. The CDR3 DNA is TGTGCCAGCAGTGGAGACCTTTATGGCTACACCTTC. This sequence encodes CASSGDLYGYTF.

V usage is TRBV5-1 and J usage is TRBJ1-3; 9 bases map to TRBD1. The junction had 5 bases not matched to a gene; V was cut back by 3 bases and J by 4 bases. CDR1 is SGHRS, CDR2 YFSETQ, per germline. This CDR3 has 15 residues. CDR3 nucleotide sequence: TGCGCCAGCAGCTACGGGACAGGGACAGGAAACACCATATATTTT. Protein sequence: CASSYGTGTGNTIYF.

The rearrangement links TRBV20-1 to TRBJ2-1; unclear D gene. There are 10 residues in the CDR3. Looked up from germline, CDR1 is DFQATT and CDR2 is SNEGSKA (reference sequence). The CDR3 nucleotides read TGCAGCGGTGGTAACAATGAGCAGTTCTTC. As protein: CSGGNNEQFF.

This clone was seen a single time. The J gene is TRBJ1-1, the V gene TRBV14; D unclear. V lost 0 bases to trimming and J lost 0 bases, with 14 bases between them. The CDR3 totals 17 residues. Germline CDR1 SGHDN, CDR2 FVKESK. In nucleotides, the CDR3 is TGTGCCAGCAGCCAAGATATGGGTTCGTACCTGAACACTGAAGCTTTCTTT. Translating gives CASSQDMGSYLNTEAFF.

This clone has more than one count but fewer than ten. The chain employs TRBV13 and TRBJ2-2; D possibly corresponds to TRBD1 (6 bases). Germline V lookup: CDR1 PRHDT, CDR2 FYEKMQ (reference sequence). The CDR3 runs to 17 residues. Trimming shortened V by 5 bases and J by 4 bases, and 20 bases separated the two germline ends. The CDR3 sequence: CASSPRGGSLVTGELFF. Here the CDR3 DNA reads TGTGCCAGCAGCCCGCGAGGGGGATCTCTGGTCACCGGGGAGCTGTTTTTT.

The CDR3: CASSLRTGASTDTQYF. The DNA for the CDR3 is TGCGCCAGCAGCCTACGGACAGGGGCCAGCACAGATACGCAGTATTTT. The chain has TRBV5-1 and TRBJ2-3; the match to TRBD1 covers 9 bases. The junction had 6 bases not matched to a gene; V was cut back by 4 bases and J by 0 bases. CDR3 size: 16 residues. CDR1 is SGHRS, CDR2 YFSETQ, per germline.

In its sample, this clone was seen once. The chain is built from TRBV11-3 and TRBJ2-3; 13 bases map to TRBD2. V shed 4 bases, J shed 3 bases, and the junction held 4 bases outside the gene matches. The germline gives CDR1 SGHNT, CDR2 YENEEA. CDR3 length: 16 amino acids. CDR3 sequence reads: CASSSGLAGATDTQYF. CDR3 in DNA: TGTGCCAGCAGCTCCGGACTAGCGGGAGCGACAGATACGCAGTATTTT.

The chain is built from TRBV7-8 and TRBJ2-7, with D perhaps matching TRBD2 (6 bases). CDR3 length: 17 residues. V lost 1 base to trimming and J lost 0 bases, with 16 bases between them. Germline CDR1 and CDR2: SGHVS and FQNEAQ. The CDR3 spells CASSLDSGGDLSYEQYF. The CDR3, as DNA: TGTGCCAGCAGCTTAGATTCCGGGGGAGACCTCTCCTACGAGCAGTACTTC.

The chain carries TRBV7-6 and TRBJ2-1, with 13 bases lining up with TRBD2. V lost 0 bases and J lost 9; bases outside the gene matches: 14. The length of the CDR3 is 19 residues. Germline CDR1 is SGHVS and CDR2 is FNYEAQ. CDR3 in amino acids: CASSLAQRTSGSHGIEQFF. CDR3 DNA: TGTGCCAGCAGCTTAGCGCAGAGGACTAGCGGGAGTCACGGTATTGAGCAGTTCTTC.

The rearrangement uses TRBV28 and TRBJ1-2, with D uncertain. CDR3 length: 13 amino acids. V was trimmed by 10 bases and J by 0 bases, leaving 12 bases between them. Germline V gives CDR1 MDHEN, CDR2 SYDVKM. Here the CDR3 reads CATFSAANYGYTF. As DNA, the CDR3 is TGTGCCACGTTCTCGGCGGCTAACTATGGCTACACCTTC.

The V call is TRBV19, the J call TRBJ2-7; 10 positions match TRBD1. This CDR3 contains 17 residues. V was pared by 5 bases and J by 2 bases, with 12 bases of the junction left unmatched. Per germline, CDR1 LNHDA and CDR2 SQIVND (reference sequence). The CDR3 reads CASSPRSGTGVAYEQYF. The CDR3 nucleotides read TGTGCCAGTAGTCCAAGGTCCGGGACAGGGGTTGCCTACGAGCAGTACTTC.

V is TRBV7-6 and J is TRBJ2-5; 9 bases line up with TRBD2. This CDR3 contains 18 residues. Germline assignment: CDR1 SGHVS and CDR2 FNYEAQ. After removal of 4 bases from V and 5 bases from J, the junction contained 17 bases not matched to a gene. This CDR3 is CASSWDSPELAGRETQYF. CDR3 coding DNA: TGTGCCAGCAGCTGGGACAGCCCAGAACTAGCGGGTAGGGAGACCCAGTACTTC.

The chain joins TRBV19 to TRBJ1-2; 11 bases are a match to TRBD1. J lost 4 bases, V lost 4 bases, and 14 bases had no gene match. The CDR3 is 18 residues long. The germline V gene has CDR1 LNHDA and CDR2 SQIVND (reference sequence). The CDR3 DNA follows: TGTGCCAGTAGTACCCGGGACAGGGGGAGAAAATATGGCTATGGCTACACCTTC. It translates to CASSTRDRGRKYGYGYTF.

This chain links TRBV25-1 with TRBJ2-5; weak D call: TRBD1 (6 bases). Germline CDR1 MGHDK, CDR2 SYGVNS. Trimming cost V 4 bases and J 4 bases, with 16 bases left between them. The CDR3 is 15 residues long. DNA of the CDR3: TGTGCCAGCAGTGGGGGTAGCAGGGGTTTAGAGACCCAGTACTTC. Its protein is CASSGGSRGLETQYF.

The CDR3: CASSPVPDRDGDSPLHF. CDR3 coding DNA: TGTGCCAGCTCACCAGTCCCGGACAGGGATGGGGATTCACCCCTCCACTTT. The V and J genes are TRBV18 and TRBJ1-6, with 8 bases fitting TRBD1. The CDR3 sequence is 17 residues long. Losses at the gene ends were 2 bases for V and 8 bases for J; bases not matched to a gene: 11. Germline V gene data show CDR1 as KGHSH and CDR2 as LQKENI.

This chain connects TRBV7-3 to TRBJ1-5; a weak D match, TRBD1 (6 bases). Germline V CDR1 and CDR2: SGHTA, FQGTGA. CDR3 length equals 13 residues. V was shortened by 5 bases and J by 7 bases, with 12 bases between the two germline ends. This CDR3 reads CASSTQQGQPQHF. As DNA, the CDR3 is TGTGCCAGCAGCACACAACAGGGCCAGCCCCAGCATTTT.

The chain joins TRBV5-1 to TRBJ1-1; D ambiguous. The CDR3 has 15 amino acids. Trimming pared 1 base from V and 2 bases from J, leaving 12 bases between. From germline, CDR1 is SGHRS and CDR2 YFSETQ. The CDR3 protein is CASSLSTARNTEAFF. The CDR3 bases are TGCGCCAGCAGCTTGAGTACAGCCCGTAACACTGAAGCTTTCTTT.

This clone has only one observation. The chain carries TRBV28 and TRBJ2-1; D might be TRBD2 (6 bases). Trimming shortened V by 5 bases and J by 14 bases, and 16 bases separated the two germline ends. The CDR3 is 12 residues long. Germline loops: CDR1 MDHEN, CDR2 SYDVKM. CDR3 bases: TGTGCCAGCAGTGTCGGGACTTCCACTAAGTTCTTC. This sequence encodes CASSVGTSTKFF.

The count of this clone is one. The chain couples TRBV19 to TRBJ2-4; D unclear. Germline CDR1 LNHDA, CDR2 SQIVND (reference sequence). Trimming pared 3 bases from V and 0 bases from J, leaving 15 bases between. The CDR3 loop spans 17 amino acids. In DNA, the CDR3 is TGTGCCAGTAGTATTTACGGGTCCCCTCTAGCCAAAAACATTCAGTACTTC. The encoded protein is CASSIYGSPLAKNIQYF. Based on the CDR3 plus reference TRBV19 and TRBJ2-4, the full variable domain is DGGITQSPKYLFRKEGQNVTLSCEQNLNHDAMYWYRQDPGQGLRLIYYSQIVNDFQKGDIAEGYSVSREKKESFPLTVTSAQKNPTAFYLCASSIYGSPLAKNIQYFGAGTRLSVL.

The genes are TRBV7-9 and TRBJ1-4; 9 nucleotides agree with TRBD1. Trimming took 4 bases from V and 6 from J; bases not matched to a gene: 6. Germline lookup yields CDR1 SEHNR and CDR2 FQNEAQ (reference sequence). The CDR3 is 15 amino acids. CDR3 DNA sequence: TGTGCCAGCAGCTCTGGGGGACAGGGATATGAAAAACTGTTTTTT. It codes for CASSSGGQGYEKLFF.

Remarks on this clone: The same CDR3 arises from other DNA sequences in this sample as well. V is TRBV7-8 and J is TRBJ1-5; D is ambiguous. Germline V CDR1 and CDR2: SGHVS, FQNEAQ. V was shortened by 5 bases and J by 6 bases, with 8 bases between the two germline ends. The CDR3 totals 12 residues. The CDR3 DNA reads TGTGCCAGCAGCCTCGAGGGTCAGCCCCAGCATTTT. Translation gives CASSLEGQPQHF.